Reported below is one T cell receptor beta chain. The sample belongs to a study of OX40 agonist ivuxolimab in advanced cancers. V shed 6 bases and J shed 8 bases, with 11 bases lying between them. Looked up from germline, CDR1 is DFQATT and CDR2 is SNEGSKA (reference sequence). This CDR3 is 11 amino acids long. TCRdb's table, derived via immunoSEQ multiplex PCR, lists solely in-frame clones and lacks some. The table has tens of thousands of clones, approximately 88% seen once. The sequence was obtained from an adult with an advanced solid tumor such as melanoma, head and neck, liver or kidney cancer. The chain joins TRBV20-1 to TRBJ2-1, with unresolved D. Sequences were derived from CD4+ or CD8+ T cells sorted from blood, sampled in a trial of the OX40 agonist ivuxolimab. CDR3 protein: CSAPMYHEQFF. Here the CDR3 DNA reads TGCAGTGCACCAATGTACCATGAGCAGTTCTTC.